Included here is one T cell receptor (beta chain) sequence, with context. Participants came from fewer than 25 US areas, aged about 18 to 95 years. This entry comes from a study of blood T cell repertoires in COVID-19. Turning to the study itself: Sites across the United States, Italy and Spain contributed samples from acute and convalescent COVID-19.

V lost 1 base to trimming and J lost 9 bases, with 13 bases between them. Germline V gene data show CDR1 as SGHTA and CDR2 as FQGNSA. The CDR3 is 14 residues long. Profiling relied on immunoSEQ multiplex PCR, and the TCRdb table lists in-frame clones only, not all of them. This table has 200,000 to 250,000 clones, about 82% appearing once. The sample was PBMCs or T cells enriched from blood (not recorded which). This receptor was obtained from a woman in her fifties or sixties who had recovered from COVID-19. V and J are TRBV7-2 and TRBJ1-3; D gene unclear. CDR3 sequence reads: CASSLGQHRGTIYF. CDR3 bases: TGTGCCAGCAGCTTAGGGCAGCACCGGGGCACCATATATTTT.